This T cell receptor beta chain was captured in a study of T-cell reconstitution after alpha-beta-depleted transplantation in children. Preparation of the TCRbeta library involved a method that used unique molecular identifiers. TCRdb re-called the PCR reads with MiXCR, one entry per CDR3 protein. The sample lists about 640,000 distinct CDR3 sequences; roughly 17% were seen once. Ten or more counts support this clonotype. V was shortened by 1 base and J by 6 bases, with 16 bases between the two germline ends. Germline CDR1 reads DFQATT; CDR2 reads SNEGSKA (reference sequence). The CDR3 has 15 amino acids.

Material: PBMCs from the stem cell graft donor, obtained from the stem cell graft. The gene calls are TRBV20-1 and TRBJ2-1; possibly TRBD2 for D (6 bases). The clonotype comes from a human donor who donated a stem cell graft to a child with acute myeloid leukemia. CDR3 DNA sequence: TGCAGTGCTAGAGGCTGGGGGGTGGGGGGCAATGAGCAGTTCTTC. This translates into CSARGWGVGGNEQFF.